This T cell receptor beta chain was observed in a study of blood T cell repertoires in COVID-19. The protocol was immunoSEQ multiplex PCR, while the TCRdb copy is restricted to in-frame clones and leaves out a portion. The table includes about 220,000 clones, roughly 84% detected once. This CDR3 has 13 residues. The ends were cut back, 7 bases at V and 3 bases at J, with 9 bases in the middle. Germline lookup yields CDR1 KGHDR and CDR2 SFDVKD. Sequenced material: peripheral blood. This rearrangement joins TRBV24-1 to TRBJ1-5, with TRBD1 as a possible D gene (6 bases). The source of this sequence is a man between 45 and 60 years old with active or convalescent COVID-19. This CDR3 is CATRQGPNQPQHF. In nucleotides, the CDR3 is TGTGCCACCAGACAGGGCCCCAATCAGCCCCAGCATTTT.